These 31 T cell receptor beta chains were all obtained from the same sample, sequenced in a study of CD8+CD57+ T cells in acquired aplastic anemia (dated 2018 in TCRdb). Sequencing was performed on an Illumina HiSeq 2000. TCR beta VDJ combination and CDR3 sequence profiling used genomic DNA as the template. The public sequencing data were trimmed at Q25 with fastp and processed into clonotypes with MiXCR by TCRdb, which kept only in-frame beta chains. A single entry per CDR3 protein holds the most common genes and DNA from its merged rows. The sample includes about 190,000 distinct CDR3 sequences, with 48% observed a single time. The ten largest account for around 9.7% of the sample. Expansion of CD8+CD57+ cells had been shown by flow cytometry in the patients chosen for sequencing. Sequencing was performed on sorted CD4+, CD8+, or CD8+CD57+ T cells (not recorded which) from PBMCs. The receptors shown here come from a human donor with aplastic anemia.

The sample holds many counts of this clonotype. The chain combines TRBV24-1 with TRBJ2-1; D might be TRBD1 (6 bases). The ends were cut back, 0 bases at V and 6 bases at J, with 14 bases in the middle. This CDR3 comprises 16 residues. CDR1 and CDR2 (germline): KGHDR, SFDVKD. As DNA, the CDR3 is TGTGCCACCAGTGATTTGTGGCAGGGGAAGGGCAATGAGCAGTTCTTC. This codes for CATSDLWQGKGNEQFF.

This clonotype was found many times. V is TRBV7-3 and J is TRBJ2-1; D possibly uses TRBD1 or TRBD2 (5 bases each). V dropped 7 bases and J dropped 3 bases, with 10 bases sitting between them. This CDR3 region has 13 residues. Per the germline V gene, CDR1 is SGHTA and CDR2 is FQGTGA. The CDR3 DNA follows: TGTGCCAGCACGGGGCGGATCTACAATGAGCAGTTCTTC. Translating it yields CASTGRIYNEQFF. Full variable domain (missing parts from reference TRBV7-3 and TRBJ2-1): GAGVSQTPSNKVTEKGKYVELRCDPISGHTALYWYRQSLGQGPEFLIYFQGTGAADDSGLPNDRFFAVRPEGSVSTLKIQRTERGDSAVYLCASTGRIYNEQFFGPGTRLTVL.

Here the CDR3 DNA reads TGCAGTGCTAGAGCCGTCCGACAGGGGGGTGATCAGCCCCAGCATTTT. It is translated as CSARAVRQGGDQPQHF. V usage is TRBV20-1 and J usage is TRBJ1-5; the match to TRBD1 covers 9 bases. The J segment lost 5 bases and the V segment lost 1 base, leaving 9 bases of the junction unmatched. The CDR3 covers 16 residues. Germline V gene lookup returns CDR1 DFQATT and CDR2 SNEGSKA (reference sequence).

There are a few counts of this clonotype. This chain uses TRBV24-1 with TRBJ1-2; TRBD1 agrees at 8 bases. V lost 3 bases and J lost 6; bases outside the gene matches: 5. This CDR3 comprises 14 residues. Germline V gene lookup returns CDR1 KGHDR and CDR2 SFDVKD. CDR3 loop: CATSDRARGHGYTF. DNA for the CDR3: TGTGCCACCAGTGATAGGGCCAGGGGGCATGGCTACACCTTC.

The chain is built from TRBV9 and TRBJ2-5, with 7 bases aligning to TRBD2. The CDR3 contains 17 residues. CDR1 and CDR2 from the germline V gene are SGDLS and YYNGEE. V gave up 3 bases and J gave up 1 base; unmatched junction bases: 12. In DNA, the CDR3 is TGTGCCAGCAGCGCCGATGACCGGGACTACCCCCAAGAGACCCAGTACTTC. Protein sequence: CASSADDRDYPQETQYF.

This clonotype is labeled medium-sized (0.01 to 0.1%). The V call is TRBV19, the J call TRBJ2-7; D possibly corresponds to TRBD2 (6 bases). This CDR3 contains 13 residues. Germline-derived CDR1 and CDR2 are LNHDA and SQIVND (reference sequence). V dropped 4 bases and J dropped 4 bases, with 11 bases sitting between them. CDR3 in DNA: TGTGCCAGTAGTAGGGGACTTTCTTACGAGCAGTACTTC. Translation: CASSRGLSYEQYF.

This clonotype was seen many times. V is TRBV5-1 and J is TRBJ2-3; possibly TRBD1 for D (5 bases). This CDR3 has 15 residues. Germline values: CDR1 SGHRS, CDR2 YFSETQ. V was clipped by 0 bases and J by 4 bases, with 12 bases between them. DNA for the CDR3: TGCGCCAGCAGCTTGGATGTGCAGGGCGCAGATACGCAGTATTTT. Amino acid sequence: CASSLDVQGADTQYF.

This clonotype has only a few counts. The CDR3 region has the DNA TGTGCCAGCAGTTTAAGATCCGGGGAGCTGTTTTTT. Translated: CASSLRSGELFF. The chain joins TRBV2 to TRBJ2-2; D not certain. V lost 5 bases, J lost 6 bases, and 7 bases lay in between. The CDR3 is 12 amino acids. From germline, CDR1 is SNHLY and CDR2 FYNNEI.

This chain joins TRBV6-4 and TRBJ2-7; D not resolved. Trimming pared 2 bases from V and 3 bases from J, leaving 11 bases between. Germline V gene sequence: CDR1 MRHNA, CDR2 SNTAGT. The CDR3 covers 14 residues. CDR3 loop: CASSDPDGFYEQYF. CDR3 coding DNA: TGTGCCAGCAGTGACCCGGACGGATTCTACGAGCAGTACTTC.

This clonotype has ten or more counts. The genes are TRBV20-1 and TRBJ1-5, with TRBD1 as a possible D gene (5 bases). The length of the CDR3 is 14 residues. CDR1 DFQATT and CDR2 SNEGSKA come from the germline V gene (reference sequence). Trimming took 3 bases from V and 3 from J, leaving 12 bases between them. The CDR3 is CSASRRGLNQPQHF. CDR3 sequence (DNA): TGCAGTGCTAGTCGAAGGGGACTCAATCAGCCCCAGCATTTT.

This clonotype was observed at least ten times. The J gene is TRBJ2-5, the V gene TRBV12-3 or TRBV12-4; D is unresolved. Trimming pared 5 bases from V and 5 bases from J, leaving 15 bases between. CDR3 length: 14 residues. CDR3 nucleotide sequence: TGTGCCAGCAGTCCCCTGTTCGGCGCGGAGACCCAGTACTTC. Protein product: CASSPLFGAETQYF.

In this sample, this clonotype turned up many times. The rearrangement uses TRBV20-1 and TRBJ2-3; 13 bases align to TRBD2. V gave up 3 bases and J gave up 12 bases; unmatched junction bases: 12. Germline values: CDR1 DFQATT, CDR2 SNEGSKA (reference sequence). The CDR3 runs 15 residues. Written as DNA, the CDR3 is TGCAGTGCTAGGTCACCGGGACTAGCGGGAAATATCCAGTATTTT. It translates to CSARSPGLAGNIQYF.

This chain uses TRBV5-1 with TRBJ2-3, with 11 bases aligning to TRBD1. CDR3 length: 15 amino acids. With V trimmed by 4 bases and J by 4 bases, 5 bases remained unmatched. Germline CDR1 reads SGHRS; CDR2 reads YFSETQ. The DNA of the CDR3 is TGCGCCAGCAGCCGGGGACAGGGGGAGGCAGATACGCAGTATTTT. It codes for CASSRGQGEADTQYF. Based on the CDR3 plus reference TRBV5-1 and TRBJ2-3, the full variable domain is KAGVTQTPRYLIKTRGQQVTLSCSPISGHRSVSWYQQTPGQGLQFLFEYFSETQRNKGNFPGRFSGRQFSNSRSEMNVSTLELGDSALYLCASSRGQGEADTQYFGPGTRLTVL.

Notes on this clonotype: As the CDR3 is not closed by the conserved phenylalanine or tryptophan, this likely results from a read error. V is TRBV20-1 and J is TRBJ1-3, with D maybe TRBD1 (6 bases). The V gene's germline CDR1 is DFQATT and CDR2 SNEGSKA (reference sequence). Trimming took 1 base from V and 13 from J, leaving 17 bases between them. The CDR3 extends over 13 amino acids. The CDR3 DNA follows: TGCAGTGCTAGAGCCCCGGACAGTTTCACTATATATTCT. It encodes CSARAPDSFTIYS.

The sample holds a few counts of this clonotype. The V and J genes are TRBV20-1 and TRBJ1-1; D possibly corresponds to TRBD1 (5 bases). Germline lookup yields CDR1 DFQATT and CDR2 SNEGSKA (reference sequence). The CDR3 is 14 residues long. The germline V and J ends were trimmed by 4 bases and 0 bases, with 12 bases remaining between them. The CDR3 sequence is CSATGNPMNTEAFF. In DNA, the CDR3 is TGCAGTGCTACAGGGAACCCGATGAACACTGAAGCTTTCTTT.

This clonotype occurred a few times. This chain uses TRBV5-1 with TRBJ2-3; maybe TRBD1 (6 bases). This CDR3 is 15 amino acids long. Trimming left V 0 bases short and J 5 bases short, with 13 bases between. The germline CDR1 and CDR2 sequences are SGHRS and YFSETQ. CDR3 DNA sequence: TGCGCCAGCAGCTTGGGCCCAGGGGTGAAAGATACGCAGTATTTT. This encodes CASSLGPGVKDTQYF.

The chain combines TRBV7-8 with TRBJ2-7; D not resolved. Trimming removed 5 bases from V and 7 bases from J, with 15 bases in between. This CDR3 spans 13 amino acids. Germline V lookup: CDR1 SGHVS, CDR2 FQNEAQ. CDR3 protein: CASSPEAYWEQYF. CDR3 in DNA: TGTGCCAGCAGCCCCGAGGCGTATTGGGAGCAGTACTTC. Based on the CDR3 plus reference TRBV7-8 and TRBJ2-7, the full variable domain is GAGVSQSPRYKVAKRGQDVALRCDPISGHVSLFWYQQALGQGPEFLTYFQNEAQLDKSGLPSDRFFAERPEGSVSTLKIQRTQQEDSAVYLCASSPEAYWEQYFGPGTRLTVT.

This clonotype was detected only a few times. CDR3 sequence: CASSGWTGGPPDSPLHF. The CDR3 nucleotides are TGTGCCAGCAGTGGTTGGACGGGTGGGCCACCTGATTCACCCCTCCACTTT. The chain carries TRBV25-1 and TRBJ1-6; D not certain. This CDR3 is built from 17 residues. V lost 4 bases and J 8 bases, leaving 21 bases between the germline ends. Germline V CDR1 and CDR2: MGHDK, SYGVNS.

This clonotype was seen only a few times. The chain is built from TRBV2 and TRBJ1-1; no clear D. The V end was cut by 2 bases, the J end by 1 base, with 5 bases between. The CDR3 length is 13 residues. Germline V gives CDR1 SNHLY, CDR2 FYNNEI. The chain's CDR3 is CASSEQRNTEAFF. As DNA, the CDR3 is TGTGCCAGCAGTGAACAACGGAACACTGAAGCTTTCTTT.

This sequence joins TRBV24-1 and TRBJ2-4, with D perhaps TRBD1 (6 bases). CDR3 length: 14 residues. Germline values: CDR1 KGHDR, CDR2 SFDVKD. Trimming shortened V by 5 bases and J by 2 bases, and 9 bases separated the two germline ends. CDR3 coding DNA: TGTGCCACCAGTGCCCGGGACACCAAAAACATTCAGTACTTC. It yields the protein CATSARDTKNIQYF.

This clonotype showed up many times. The V call is TRBV3-1, the J call TRBJ2-7, with TRBD2 identical over 13 bases. With 4 bases clipped from V and 6 bases from J, the junction kept 6 bases outside the gene matches. Germline values: CDR1 LGHDT, CDR2 YNNKEL (reference sequence). The CDR3 loop spans 15 amino acids. The CDR3 reads CASSPGTSGKFEQYF. The CDR3 nucleotides are TGTGCCAGCAGCCCCGGGACTAGCGGGAAGTTCGAGCAGTACTTC.

This clonotype has a handful of counts. This rearrangement joins TRBV7-8 to TRBJ1-1, with D hard to call. This CDR3 has 13 residues. Germline V gene lookup returns CDR1 SGHVS and CDR2 FQNEAQ. Trimming cost V 1 base and J 0 bases, with 3 bases left between them. The CDR3 coding sequence is TGTGCCAGCAGCTTAGTCGTGAACACTGAAGCTTTCTTT. Translating gives CASSLVVNTEAFF.

In the case of this clonotype: A single base separates this from a much larger clone, so it may be a read error. The chain uses TRBV7-2 and TRBJ1-3; 7 positions match TRBD1. The V gene's germline CDR1 is SGHTA and CDR2 FQGNSA. The CDR3 runs to 15 residues. CDR3 sequence: CASSLATGRGNAIYF. The DNA for the CDR3 is TGTGCCAGCAGCTTAGCGACAGGGCGGGGAAACGCCATATATTTT.

A note on this clonotype: One base away lies a much larger clone, so this may be a sequencing read error. This sequence joins TRBV7-2 and TRBJ1-5; D is unresolved. Trimming shortened V by 6 bases and J by 4 bases, and 19 bases separated the two germline ends. CDR1 is SGHTA and CDR2 is FQGNSA in the germline V gene. CDR3 size: 16 residues. The CDR3 is CASSRIRIGVNQPQHF. The CDR3 region has the DNA TGTGCCAGCAGTCGCATCCGGATAGGAGTGAATCAGCCCCAGCATTTT.

The chain's CDR3 is CSARTSDAAYEQYF. The CDR3 region has the DNA TGCAGTGCTAGGACTTCGGACGCAGCCTACGAGCAGTACTTC. V and J are TRBV20-1 and TRBJ2-7; D gene uncertain. Looked up from germline, CDR1 is DFQATT and CDR2 is SNEGSKA (reference sequence). V lost 3 bases, J lost 2 bases, and 14 bases lay in between. The CDR3 length is 14 residues.

This clonotype was detected many times. V usage is TRBV4-1 and J usage is TRBJ2-7, with D uncertain. Germline lookup yields CDR1 MGHRA and CDR2 YSYEKL. CDR3 length: 14 residues. The V end lost 2 bases, the J end lost 4 bases, and 12 bases lay between the germline ends. CDR3 sequence reads: CASSQTLVGYEQYF. The CDR3, as DNA: TGCGCCAGCAGCCAAACCTTGGTAGGGTACGAGCAGTACTTC.

This clonotype was seen repeatedly, ten times or more. The V call is TRBV4-1, the J call TRBJ2-7, with D hard to call. V was trimmed by 3 bases and J by 0 bases, leaving 15 bases between them. CDR1 and CDR2 from the germline V gene are MGHRA and YSYEKL. The CDR3 is 16 amino acids. The CDR3, as DNA: TGCGCCAGCAGCCACCCTCTACCCCCGAGCTCCTACGAGCAGTACTTC. It codes for CASSHPLPPSSYEQYF.

This clonotype has more than one count but fewer than ten. The chain uses TRBV15 and TRBJ2-5; 7 bases map to TRBD2. Unmatched junction bases numbered 9, after V lost 6 bases and J lost 5 bases. Per the germline V gene, CDR1 is LNHNV and CDR2 is YYDKDF (reference sequence). CDR3 length: 14 amino acids. Written as DNA, the CDR3 is TGTGCCACCAGTGGGGCGGGAGTAAGCGAGACCCAGTACTTC. Its protein is CATSGAGVSETQYF.

This chain uses TRBV19 with TRBJ2-3, with D perhaps TRBD1 (6 bases). The CDR3 extends over 13 amino acids. The V and J ends lost 6 bases and 3 bases respectively, with 10 bases between them. Germline lookup yields CDR1 LNHDA and CDR2 SQIVND (reference sequence). Here the CDR3 reads CASSDTGTDTQYF. The CDR3 region has the DNA TGTGCCAGTAGCGACACAGGGACAGATACGCAGTATTTT.

V gene TRBV2 combines with J gene TRBJ2-5; D unresolved. From germline, CDR1 is SNHLY and CDR2 FYNNEI. This CDR3 has 12 residues. The V gene lost 5 bases and the J gene lost 1 base, with 5 bases spanning the gap. The CDR3 bases are TGTGCCAGCAGTTACGTCCAAGAGACCCAGTACTTC. It codes for CASSYVQETQYF.

The sample holds many counts of this clonotype. The chain uses TRBV10-3 and TRBJ2-1, with D possibly called TRBD1 or TRBD2 (5 bases each). Trimming left V 6 bases short and J 7 bases short, with 16 bases between. CDR1 and CDR2 (germline): ENHRY, SYGVKD. The CDR3 is 14 amino acids. The CDR3 sequence is CAIRTGTAWNEQFF. CDR3 bases: TGTGCCATCAGGACCGGGACCGCTTGGAATGAGCAGTTCTTC.